The clone carrying this T cell receptor beta chain is deemed medium-sized by its frequency. The sequence runs out 3 residues before the end of the CDR3; the remainder is reconstructed from the germline J gene. This record belongs to a study of T cells in women clearing cervical HPV infection. The CDR3 covers 15 residues. Germline V gene lookup returns CDR1 GTSNPN and CDR2 SVGIG (reference sequence). With 3 bases clipped from V and 2 bases from J, the junction kept 7 bases outside the gene matches. Measured with immunoSEQ multiplex PCR; TCRdb has only the in-frame clones, and not every one. In all, the sample yields under 45,000 clones.

The TCR sequence derives from a woman between 18 and 70 years old with a cervical HPV16 infection that either progressed to CIN3+ or cleared (not recorded which). This sequence joins TRBV30 and TRBJ2-3; 8 bases line up with TRBD1. Material for sequencing was blood buffy coat. Incomplete CDR3 DNA: TGTGCCTGGAGGGGGGACAGGTCTTCCACAGATACG. The encoded protein is CAWRGDRSSTDT. The whole CDR3 region reads CAWRGDRSSTDTQYF.